This T cell receptor beta chain was retrieved from a study of blood T cell repertoires in COVID-19. Whole-study context: The study drew acute and convalescent COVID-19 samples from the United States, Italy and Spain. PBMCs, B-cell-depleted T cells, or T cells provided the cDNA or gDNA that made up the material.

Per the original data handling: Estimated nucleated cell counts came from reference gene primer amplification. Method: immunoSEQ multiplex PCR; TCRdb's copy keeps in-frame clones and lacks some. The V and J calls and the clone size are those of that table, but D and trimming were determined from the DNA. The profile shows 250,000 or so clones, approximately 80% of them singletons. This clone came up a few times. V lost 4 bases, J lost 1 base, and 3 bases stayed unmatched. This CDR3 has 15 residues. From germline, CDR1 is MNHEY and CDR2 SVGAGI. The V gene is TRBV6-5, the J gene TRBJ1-5; 8 bases are a match to TRBD1. This receptor was obtained from a woman aged 18 to 35 with acute or convalescent COVID-19. The source material was peripheral blood. The CDR3 is CASSFDRGSNQPQHF. The CDR3 DNA reads TGTGCCAGCAGTTTTGACAGGGGAAGCAATCAGCCCCAGCATTTT.